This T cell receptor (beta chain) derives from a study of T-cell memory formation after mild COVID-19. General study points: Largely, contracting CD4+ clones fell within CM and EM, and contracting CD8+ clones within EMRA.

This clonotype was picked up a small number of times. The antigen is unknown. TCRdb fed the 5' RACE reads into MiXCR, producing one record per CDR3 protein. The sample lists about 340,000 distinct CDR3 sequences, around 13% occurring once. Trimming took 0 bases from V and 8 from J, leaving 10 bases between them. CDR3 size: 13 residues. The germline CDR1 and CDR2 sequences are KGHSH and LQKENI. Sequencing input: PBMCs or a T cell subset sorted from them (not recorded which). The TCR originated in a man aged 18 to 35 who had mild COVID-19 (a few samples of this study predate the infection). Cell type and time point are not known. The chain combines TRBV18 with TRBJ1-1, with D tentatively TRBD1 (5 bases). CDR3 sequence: CASSPPVGREAFF. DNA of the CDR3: TGTGCCAGCTCACCACCGGTGGGACGGGAAGCTTTCTTT. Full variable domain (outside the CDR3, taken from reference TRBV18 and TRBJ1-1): NAGVMQNPRHLVRRRGQEARLRCSPMKGHSHVYWYRQLPEEGLKFMVYLQKENIIDESGMPKERFSAEFPKEGPSILRIQQVVRGDSAAYFCASSPPVGREAFFGQGTRLTVV.